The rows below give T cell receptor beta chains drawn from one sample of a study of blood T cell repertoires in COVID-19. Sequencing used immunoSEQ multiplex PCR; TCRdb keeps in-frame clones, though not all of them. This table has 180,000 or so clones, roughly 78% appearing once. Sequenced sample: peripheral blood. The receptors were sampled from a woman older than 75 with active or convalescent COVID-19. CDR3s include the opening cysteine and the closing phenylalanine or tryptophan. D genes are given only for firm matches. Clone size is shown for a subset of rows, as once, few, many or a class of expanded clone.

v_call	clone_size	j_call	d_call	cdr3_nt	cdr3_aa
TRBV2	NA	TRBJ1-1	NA	TGTGCCAGCGGCAAAAGGGGGACCCGGGGTCGAACTGAAGCTTTCTTT	CASGKRGTRGRTEAFF
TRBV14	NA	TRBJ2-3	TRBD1	TGTGCCAGCAGCCCGTCCCGGGACAGGGTGGACACAGATACGCAGTATTTT	CASSPSRDRVDTDTQYF
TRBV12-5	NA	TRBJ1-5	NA	TGTGCTAGTGGTTTGGTTTTTTGTGGGGGAGGGGTCGGTCAGCCCCAGCATTTT	CASGLVFCGGGVGQPQHF
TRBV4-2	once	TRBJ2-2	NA	TGTGCCAGCAGCCAAGGCCAGGGGGGCACCGGGGAGCTGTTTTTT	CASSQGQGGTGELFF
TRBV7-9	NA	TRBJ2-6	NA	TGTGCCAGCACCGGAGGGTGGGGGGCCAACGTCCTGACTTTC	CASTGGWGANVLTF
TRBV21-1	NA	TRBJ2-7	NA	TGTGCCAGCAGCAAAGGGATAGGGGTCTGCGAGCAGTACTTC	CASSKGIGVCEQYF
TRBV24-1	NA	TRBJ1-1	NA	TGTGCCACCAGTGATTTCGGCAGGGTTAGTTTGGGTGAAGCTTTCTTT	CATSDFGRVSLGEAFF
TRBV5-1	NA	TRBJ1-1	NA	TGCGCCAGCAGCCCGGGGGGGACAAGGACGAACACTGAAGCTTTCTTT	CASSPGGTRTNTEAFF
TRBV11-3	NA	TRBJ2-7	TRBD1	TGTGCCAGCAGCCCACAGGGGGCAGCCTACGAGCAGTACTTC	CASSPQGAAYEQYF
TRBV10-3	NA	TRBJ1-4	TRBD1	TGTGCCACTCCGGACAGGGTCTGGGCAACTAATGAAAAACTGTTTTTT	CATPDRVWATNEKLFF
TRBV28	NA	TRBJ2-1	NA	TGTGCCAGCAGTTTAGGGGGGGGGCCCTACAATGAGCAGTTCTTC	CASSLGGGPYNEQFF
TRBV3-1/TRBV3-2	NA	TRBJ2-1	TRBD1	TGTGCCAGCAGCCCATATACCGTGGGACAGGAGAATGAGCAGTTCTTC	CASSPYTVGQENEQFF
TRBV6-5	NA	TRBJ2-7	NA	TGTGCCAGCAGCTTAACAGGCTACGAGCAGTACTTC	CASSLTGYEQYF
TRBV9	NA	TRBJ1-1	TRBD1	TGTGCCAGCAGCGGGACAGGGACCACTGAAGCTTTCTTT	CASSGTGTTEAFF
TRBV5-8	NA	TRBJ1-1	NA	TGTGCCAGCAGCTGGGAGGACACTGAAGCTTTCTTT	CASSWEDTEAFF
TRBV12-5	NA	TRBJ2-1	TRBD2	TGTGCTAGTGGCTATACTAGCGGGGGGGCCCACAATGAGCAGTTCTTC	CASGYTSGGAHNEQFF
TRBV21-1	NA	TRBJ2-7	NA	TGTGCCAGCAGCTCCTCGACTAGCGGGGGCTCCTACGAGCAGTACTTC	CASSSSTSGGSYEQYF